The source of this TCR beta chain is a study of cytomegalovirus exposure and HLA in healthy donors. Overall study results and limits: Later analysis associated a missense DCLRE1C variant with TCR beta V- and J-gene trimming. Presence/absence analyses took donor sequencing depth as roughly uniform. Earlier findings revealed that most TCR beta V segments proved productive either about 87% or about 30% of the time. As a later analysis showed, several of the most significant clusters appeared to be linked to common viral pathogens.

About this clone itself: The antigen remains undetermined.

The CDR3 has 14 amino acids. V lost 11 bases, J lost 3 bases, and 20 bases lay in between. The germline CDR1 and CDR2 sequences are SNHLY and FYNNEI. Primers included in the PCR were 60 Vbeta and 13 Jbeta primers. This table comes from immunoSEQ multiplex PCR, and its TCRdb copy is limited to in-frame clones, with some not included. The sample lists tens of thousands of clones; about four fifths were seen once. Sequenced material: PBMCs. This receptor was identified in a man between 45 and 60 years old in good health and CMV-seropositive. This sequence joins TRBV2 and TRBJ2-7; a weak D match, TRBD1 (5 bases). The CDR3 nucleotides are TGTGCCGTGCTGACGACAGAAACCTACTACGAGCAGTACTTC. It specifies CAVLTTETYYEQYF.